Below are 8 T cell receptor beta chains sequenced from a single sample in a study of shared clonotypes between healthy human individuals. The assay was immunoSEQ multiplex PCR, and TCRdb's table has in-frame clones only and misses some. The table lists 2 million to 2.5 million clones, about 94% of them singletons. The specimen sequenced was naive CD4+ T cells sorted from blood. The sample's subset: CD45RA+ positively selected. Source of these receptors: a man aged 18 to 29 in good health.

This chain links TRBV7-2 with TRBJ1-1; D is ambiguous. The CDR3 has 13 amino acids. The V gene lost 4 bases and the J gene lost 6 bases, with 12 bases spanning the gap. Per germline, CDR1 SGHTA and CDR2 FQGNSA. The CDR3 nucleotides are TGTGCCAGCAGCTCGGGGAGTTCCCCTGAAGCTTTCTTT. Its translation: CASSSGSSPEAFF.

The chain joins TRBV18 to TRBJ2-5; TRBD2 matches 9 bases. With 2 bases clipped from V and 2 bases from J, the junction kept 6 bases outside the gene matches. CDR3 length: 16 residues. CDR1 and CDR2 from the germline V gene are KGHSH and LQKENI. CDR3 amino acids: CASSPMGLAGQETQYF. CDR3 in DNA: TGTGCCAGCTCACCAATGGGGCTAGCGGGGCAAGAGACCCAGTACTTC.

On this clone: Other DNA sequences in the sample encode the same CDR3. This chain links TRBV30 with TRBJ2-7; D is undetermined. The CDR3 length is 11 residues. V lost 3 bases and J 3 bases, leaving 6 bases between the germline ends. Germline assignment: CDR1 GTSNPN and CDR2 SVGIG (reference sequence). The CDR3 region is CAWRSSYEQYF. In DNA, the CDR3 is TGTGCCTGGAGAAGCAGCTACGAGCAGTACTTC.

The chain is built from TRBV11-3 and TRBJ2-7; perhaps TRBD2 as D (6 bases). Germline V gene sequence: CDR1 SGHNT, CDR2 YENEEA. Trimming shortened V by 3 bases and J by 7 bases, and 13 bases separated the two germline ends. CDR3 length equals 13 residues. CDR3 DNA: TGTGCCAGCAGCTTGCGCAGTGGAGGGGAGCAGTACTTC. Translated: CASSLRSGGEQYF.

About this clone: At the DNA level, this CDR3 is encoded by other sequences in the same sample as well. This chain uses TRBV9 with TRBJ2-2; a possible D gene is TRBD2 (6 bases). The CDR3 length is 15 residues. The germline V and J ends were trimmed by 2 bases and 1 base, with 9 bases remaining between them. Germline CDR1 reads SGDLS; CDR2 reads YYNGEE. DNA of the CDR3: TGTGCCAGCAGCGTTGGAGGGATGAACACCGGGGAGCTGTTTTTT. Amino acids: CASSVGGMNTGELFF.

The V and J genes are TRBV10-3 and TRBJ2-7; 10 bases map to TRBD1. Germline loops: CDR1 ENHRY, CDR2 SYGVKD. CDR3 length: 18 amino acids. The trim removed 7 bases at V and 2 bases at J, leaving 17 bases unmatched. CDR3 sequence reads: CAIKGGTGVARGTYEQYF. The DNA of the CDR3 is TGTGCCATCAAAGGGGGGACAGGGGTCGCCAGAGGGACCTACGAGCAGTACTTC.

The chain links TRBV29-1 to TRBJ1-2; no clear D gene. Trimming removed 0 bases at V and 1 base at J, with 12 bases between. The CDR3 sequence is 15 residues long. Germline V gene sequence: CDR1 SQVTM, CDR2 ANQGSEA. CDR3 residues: CSVEDLSWFNYGYTF. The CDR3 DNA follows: TGCAGCGTTGAAGATCTATCGTGGTTTAACTATGGCTACACCTTC.

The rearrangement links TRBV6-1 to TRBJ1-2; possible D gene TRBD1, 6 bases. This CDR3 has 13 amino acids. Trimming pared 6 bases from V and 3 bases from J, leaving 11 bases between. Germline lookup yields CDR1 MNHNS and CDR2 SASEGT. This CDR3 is CASRSTGHYGYTF. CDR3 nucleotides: TGTGCCAGCAGGTCGACAGGACACTATGGCTACACCTTC.